This T cell receptor beta chain was obtained from a study of identical twins. The ends were cut back, 8 bases at V and 7 bases at J, with 12 bases in the middle. CDR1 and CDR2 from the germline V gene are LNHDA and SQIVND (reference sequence). This CDR3 is built from 12 residues. TCRdb reanalysed the 5' RACE reads using MiXCR and keeps one entry per CDR3 protein. The table records some 730,000 distinct CDR3 sequences, roughly 20% of them present only once. Comment on this clonotype: Its target is unknown.

Whole-study findings and limits: Carriage of fewer insertions was seen in abundant cord blood beta clonotypes, whereas memory repertoires showed none. Models predicted too little out-of-frame TCR alpha sharing in monozygotic twins.

The sample also formed part of further work on T cells expressing NK-cell markers. Per that study: Seven sequenced donors out of eight were HCMV-seropositive, one seronegative. For several experiments, T cell sorting was restricted to the alpha-beta TCR population by means of an anti-gamma-delta TCR antibody.

This receptor was taken from a woman between 18 and 29 years old in good health. The rearrangement links TRBV19 to TRBJ1-5, with D unresolved. Sequencing was done on a sample of PBMCs. In DNA form, the CDR3 reads TGTGCCAGTCTTTATCCGGGCCAGCCCCAGCATTTT. It is translated as CASLYPGQPQHF.